The sequence of this T cell receptor (beta chain) was determined in a study of cytomegalovirus exposure and HLA in healthy donors (TCRdb year 2017). For the wider study: In an earlier analysis of roughly 590 of the donors, 250 to 350 Gb of sequence data and 117 million unique TCR beta sequences from roughly 190 million T cells were reported. Approximately 300 gigabases of sequencing data and around 90 million unique TCR sequences made up an early release that covered over 550 HLA-typed donors. Of the roughly 420 genotyped donors, 80% to 90% were placed in the genetic ancestry cluster associated with self-reported Caucasian donors. The study was designed to test whether signatures of past pathogen exposure could be identified by cataloging public T cell receptors. The study used immunosequencing to profile the T cell repertoires of some 600 subjects and linked those repertoires to cytomegalovirus serostatus. In addition to the first cohort of roughly 700 subjects, a separate validation cohort of 120 different subjects was used. To predict cytomegalovirus infection status, the study brought together high-throughput TCR immunosequencing, statistical association of individual TCRs with disease status, and machine learning. To study patterns of TCR occurrence, a later analysis re-analyzed previously published TCR beta repertoires from around 700 donors and added high-resolution HLA genotyping. The later analysis used no new phenotypic data to find candidate immune exposures, relying instead on TCR beta sequences and their occurrence across donors. In an earlier analysis of a few hundred of the donors, high-throughput TCR beta sequencing was used to judge whether each TCR beta V gene segment behaved as functional or pseudogenic. Donor age, sex, ethnicity and CMV serostatus were collected together with the repertoire data. A later genetic analysis took genome-wide SNP genotypes for about 65% of the 666 donors and used that subset as a discovery cohort. All discovery cohort repertoires had been generated using a single sequencing platform. HLA typing included class I and class II loci at four-digit resolution. The number of donors typed differed by locus, with roughly 629-640 for A, B, C, DRB1 and DQB1, roughly 520 for DQA1, over 600 for DPA1, and some 440 for DPB1. Because of strong linkage in the cohort, roughly 5 DR-DQ haplotypes were treated as single units for association and clustering. On average, around 240,000 unique TCR beta nucleotide sequences were sequenced per donor among some 430 genotyped donors of the cohort, with roughly 19% of those sequences being non-productive.

The germline V and J ends show losses of 8 bases and 6 bases respectively, and no gene match explains 7 bases of the junction. CDR1 is given as LNHDA and CDR2 as SQIVND, both from the germline V gene (reference sequence). The cysteine opens and the phenylalanine closes a CDR3 of 14 amino acids. Here the CDR3 DNA is all that survives: 42 bases in frame from base 1. The cohort was made up of 666 healthy bone marrow donors. At the time of sampling, all cohort members were nominally healthy, though unrecorded immune exposures were likely present. The donor tested CMV seropositive, placing the donor among the 289 seropositive members of the cohort. A peripheral blood sample was provided by each donor, and peripheral blood mononuclear cells were used for TCR beta sequencing. Genomic DNA was extracted from the blood cell samples with the Qiagen DNeasy Blood Extraction Kit. The library was obtained by the immunoSEQ multiplex PCR assay. A mixture of 60 forward primers for TCR Vbeta segments and 13 reverse primers for TCR Jbeta segments was used in the multiplex PCR. The CDR3 region of rearranged TCR beta genes was amplified from genomic DNA with a multiplex PCR assay. The Illumina HiSeq System was used to sequence the amplified TCR beta libraries as 87-base-pair reads. The original pipeline was this. In a later analysis, some 80 million unique TCR beta chains were counted across the 500 to 700 repertoires, and about 10 million of these chains were shared by at least two donors. A nearest-neighbor algorithm error-corrected the raw reads and collapsed the reads into unique sequences, merging closely related sequences to remove PCR and sequencing errors. To assign V, D and J gene segments, CDR3 sequences were aligned to IMGT reference sequences. For a sequence to be retained, at least a six-nucleotide match to both a V gene segment and a J gene segment was required. A rearrangement counted as productive if the CDR3 had no stop codons and remained in frame with V and J, and every other rearrangement counted as non-productive. CDR3 was defined by IMGT convention, running from the second conserved V-encoded cysteine to the conserved J-encoded phenylalanine. The earlier analysis of 500 to 650 of the donors excluded any sequence lacking an unambiguous match to a single V gene segment. An earlier analysis of a few hundred of the donors called V segments functional above 56.7% productive rearrangements and segregating when the between-donor standard deviation exceeded 5%. A statistical classification framework was built for diagnosing cytomegalovirus status from the catalog of TCR beta chain sequences. A later analysis assigned V and J genes by comparing TCR nucleotide sequences with IMGT/GENE-DB human TR gene sequences. In a later analysis, CDR3 sequences and most-parsimonious VDJ recombination scenarios were assigned using the TCRdist pipeline. In a later analysis, every TCR beta chain was defined by the combination of its CDR3 amino acid sequence and its V-gene family, and reads without a unique V-gene family were dropped. To address suspected cross-contamination and a sequencing artifact, a later analysis removed roughly 640 highly shared, low-generation-probability nucleotide sequences. A later analysis calculated a clonal expansion index for each public chain from normalized within-repertoire ranks of inferred template counts. In a later analysis, generation probabilities were computed with a VDJ recombination model fitted to out-of-frame rearrangements, and the resulting probabilities were checked against IGoR. Hypergeometric tests were used in a later analysis to score TCR-TCR, TCR-HLA and TCR-CMV co-occurrence, with a repertoire-size bias correction applied to the TCR pairs. False discovery rates were estimated in a later analysis by permuting HLA or CMV assignments 20 times. In a later analysis, co-occurring TCRs were grouped with DBSCAN, and TCRdist sequence similarity was added when clustering was performed within HLA-allele-positive subsets. Repertoires with fewer than 30,000 or more than 120,000 public chains, plus five repertoires with anomalous nucleotide sharing, were excluded from co-occurrence clustering. TCRdb mirrors the immuneACCESS table, restricted to in-frame sequences. Some clones are absent from its copies; in checked studies, under half trace to an unresolved V gene, and the reason for the others is unknown. The V and J calls and clone size were taken over from that table, and D and trimming were inferred from the DNA. This sample lists about 190,000 clones; approximately 75% were detected once. The top ten hold approximately 5% of the sample.

Results and caveats for the whole study, not just this receptor: The authors suggested that the approach could potentially be extended to other disease states and immunological phenotypes. According to a later analysis, most CMV-associated TCR beta chains appeared to be HLA-restricted, and the HLA associations seemed to be driven largely by CMV exposure. A later genetic analysis reported fewer N-insertions in productive TCRs among donors in an Asian-associated ancestry cluster than the 666-donor mean. Some IMGT-functional V segments, including TRBV6-2 and TRBV6-3, could not be distinguished by the 87-base-pair reads and were therefore excluded. In both the original and validation cohorts, the classifier was reported to diagnose cytomegalovirus status with high specificity and sensitivity. The study listed 150 to 200 TCR beta chains as associated with cytomegalovirus. Because counts were too low, approximately 15 rarely observed V segments, including chromosome 9 orphons, were excluded from the earlier analysis of 500 to 700 of the donors. In vitro tests confirmed that a few of the cytomegalovirus-associated TCR beta chains recognize cytomegalovirus antigens. A further reported finding was that TCR beta sequences accurately predicted the HLA-A and HLA-B alleles for most subjects in the first cohort. In an earlier analysis of 587 of the donors, most TCR beta V segments appeared in productive rearrangements about 90% or about 30% of the time, broadly matching IMGT annotations. According to a later analysis, TCR association rates differed among HLA loci, with DRB1 alleles showing the most associated TCRs and HLA-C alleles showing the fewest. Roughly uniform sequencing depth across donors was assumed in presence/absence analyses, although this assumption may not hold. A cluster of highly shared sequence variants was judged likely to represent a technical artifact of the sequencing pipeline. Strong co-occurrence of HLA alleles, especially DR and DQ, made assigning TCR associations to individual alleles difficult. While some public TCRs were present in many individuals, most TCR sequences turned up only very rarely across donors. A later analysis associated around 16,000 TCR beta sequences with specific HLA alleles at a false discovery rate of 0.05. Linkage disequilibrium might explain the correlated functional status among segregating V segments, but an unknown experimental factor could not be ruled out. Compared with equally common non-associated chains, HLA-associated TCR beta chains in a later analysis were more clonally expanded and had lower generation probabilities. A later genetic analysis associated a missense DCLRE1C variant with V-gene and J-gene trimming of TCR beta chains, and an independent cohort replicated the association. Because HLA typing was missing for some donors at each locus, association tests included only the typed subset. In this cohort, only TCR beta chains were sequenced, and detectable features were limited by the absence of alpha or paired-chain data. Several of the top co-occurrence clusters appeared to be linked to parvovirus B19, influenza, CMV and Epstein-Barr virus, according to a later analysis. Immune exposure information for the cohort was limited to CMV serostatus.

As to this clone: Its antigen target is currently unknown. The sample holds no much larger clone one base away, and base qualities are not on file.

The sample comprised PBMCs. This chain is built from TRBV19 and TRBJ2-7; 13 central bases correspond to TRBD2. The source is a man aged 30-40 years in good health and CMV-seropositive. The encoded CDR3 is CASRLAGGPGEQYF. Here is the DNA: TGTGCCAGTCGACTAGCGGGAGGCCCCGGCGAGCAGTACTTC.